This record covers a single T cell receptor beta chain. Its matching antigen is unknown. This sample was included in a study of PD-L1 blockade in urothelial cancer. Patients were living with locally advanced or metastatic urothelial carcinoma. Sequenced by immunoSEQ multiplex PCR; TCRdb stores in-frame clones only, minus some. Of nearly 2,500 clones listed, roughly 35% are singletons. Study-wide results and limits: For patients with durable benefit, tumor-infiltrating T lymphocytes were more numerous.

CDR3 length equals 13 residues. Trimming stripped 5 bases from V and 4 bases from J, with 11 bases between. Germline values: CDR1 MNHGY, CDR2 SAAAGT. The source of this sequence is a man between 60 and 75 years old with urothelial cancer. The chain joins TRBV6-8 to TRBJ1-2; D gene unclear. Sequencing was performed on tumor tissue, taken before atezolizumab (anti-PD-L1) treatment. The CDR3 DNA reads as TGTGCCAGCAGTCCAAGGGAGGGCTATGGCTACACCTTC. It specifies CASSPREGYGYTF.